This TCR beta chain was retrieved from a study of blood T cell repertoires in COVID-19. In the study overall: There were acute and convalescent COVID-19 samples, and they came from the United States, Italy and Spain. The analysed material was cDNA or gDNA that came from T cells, B-cell-depleted T cells, or PBMCs.

In the source study's methods: Amplifying reference gene primers gave estimates of nucleated cell counts. Generated by immunoSEQ multiplex PCR, the TCRdb table keeps only in-frame clones and is missing some. V and J calls and clone size are copied from that table; D and trimming were computed from the DNA. Of some 21,000 clones listed, 85% to 90% are singletons. This TCR came from a man aged 45-60 years with active COVID-19. The source material was peripheral blood.

CDR3 region: CASSHGTTNFDEQFF. DNA for the CDR3: TGCGCCAGCAGCCACGGGACTACCAACTTCGATGAGCAGTTCTTC. This chain connects TRBV4-1 to TRBJ2-1; TRBD2 matches 7 bases. V gave up 3 bases and J gave up 8 bases; unmatched junction bases: 10. The CDR3 runs to 15 residues. Germline assignment: CDR1 MGHRA and CDR2 YSYEKL.